The clone carrying this T cell receptor beta chain was seen once. The target antigen is unknown. The data stem from a study of cytomegalovirus exposure and HLA in healthy donors. The study's findings and limits: A later analysis linked 15,000 to 20,000 TCR beta sequences to HLA alleles at 0.05 false discovery rate.

Researchers ran the PCR with 60 Vbeta and 13 Jbeta primers. Sequenced by immunoSEQ multiplex PCR; TCRdb stores in-frame clones only, minus some. Of 40,000 to 55,000 clones in the sample, about 72% were seen once. Looked up from germline, CDR1 is SGHAT and CDR2 is FQNNGV. Trimming took 3 bases from V and 0 from J; bases not matched to a gene: 8. This CDR3 comprises 17 residues. The sequence derives from a young man in good health and CMV-seronegative. The sequenced sample was PBMCs. This rearrangement joins TRBV11-2 to TRBJ1-1; 9 bases agree with TRBD1. The CDR3 coding sequence is TGTGCCAGCAGCTTGGGACAGGGCCTCGCCATGAACACTGAAGCTTTCTTT. Translated: CASSLGQGLAMNTEAFF.